This TCR beta chain stems from a study of shared clonotypes between healthy human individuals. CDR1 LNHNV and CDR2 YYDKDF come from the germline V gene (reference sequence). Deletions cut 1 base from V and 11 bases from J, with 11 bases between. CDR3 length: 12 residues. At deep level, the assay was performed. Produced via immunoSEQ multiplex PCR; TCRdb's table is partial and in-frame only. The table records about 1 million clones, roughly 80% of them present only once. To note about this clone: Its target is unknown.

Broader study findings: The study found lower generation probabilities in non-shared clonotypes than in those shared by all four donors.

The origin of this receptor is a man younger than 35 in good health. V usage is TRBV15 and J usage is TRBJ2-5, with a weak D call TRBD2 (5 bases). Specimen: memory CD4+ T cells sorted from blood. Subset of the sample: CD45RA-negative fraction. CDR3 coding DNA: TGTGCCACCAGCAGAGCTGGAGGCCCGCAGTACTTC. Protein: CATSRAGGPQYF.